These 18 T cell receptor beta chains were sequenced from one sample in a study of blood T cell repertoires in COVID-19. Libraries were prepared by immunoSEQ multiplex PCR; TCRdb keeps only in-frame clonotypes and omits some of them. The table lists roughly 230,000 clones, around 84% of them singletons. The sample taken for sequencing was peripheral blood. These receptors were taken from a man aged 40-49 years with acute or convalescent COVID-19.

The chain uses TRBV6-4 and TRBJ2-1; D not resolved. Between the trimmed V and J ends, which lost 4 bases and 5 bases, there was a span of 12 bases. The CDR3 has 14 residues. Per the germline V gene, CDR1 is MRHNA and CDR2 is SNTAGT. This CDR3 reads CASSGAVQHNEQFF. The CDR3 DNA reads TGTGCCAGCAGTGGCGCGGTTCAGCACAATGAGCAGTTCTTC.

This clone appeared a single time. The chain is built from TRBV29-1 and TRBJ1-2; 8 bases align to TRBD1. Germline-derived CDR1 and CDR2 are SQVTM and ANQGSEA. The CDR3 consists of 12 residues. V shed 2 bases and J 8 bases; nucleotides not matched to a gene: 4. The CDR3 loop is CSVEQGAQGYTF. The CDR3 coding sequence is TGCAGCGTTGAACAGGGGGCGCAGGGCTACACCTTC.

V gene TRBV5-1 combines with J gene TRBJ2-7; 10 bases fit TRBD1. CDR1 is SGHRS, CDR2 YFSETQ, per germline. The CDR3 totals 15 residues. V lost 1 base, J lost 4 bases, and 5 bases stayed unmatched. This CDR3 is CASSLLGQGNYEQYF. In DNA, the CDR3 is TGCGCCAGCAGCTTGTTGGGACAGGGGAATTACGAGCAGTACTTC.

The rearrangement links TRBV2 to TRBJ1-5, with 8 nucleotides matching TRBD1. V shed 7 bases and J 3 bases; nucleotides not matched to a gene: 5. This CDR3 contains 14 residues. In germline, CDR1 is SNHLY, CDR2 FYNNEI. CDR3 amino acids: CASKAGGTNQPQHF. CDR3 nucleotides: TGTGCCAGCAAGGCAGGGGGCACCAATCAGCCCCAGCATTTT.

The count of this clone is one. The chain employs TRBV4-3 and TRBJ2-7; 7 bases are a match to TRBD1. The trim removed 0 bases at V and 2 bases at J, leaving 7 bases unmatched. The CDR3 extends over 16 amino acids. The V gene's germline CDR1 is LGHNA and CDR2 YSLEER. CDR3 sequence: CASSQDTEGTAYEQYF. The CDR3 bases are TGCGCCAGCAGCCAAGATACAGAGGGGACAGCCTACGAGCAGTACTTC.

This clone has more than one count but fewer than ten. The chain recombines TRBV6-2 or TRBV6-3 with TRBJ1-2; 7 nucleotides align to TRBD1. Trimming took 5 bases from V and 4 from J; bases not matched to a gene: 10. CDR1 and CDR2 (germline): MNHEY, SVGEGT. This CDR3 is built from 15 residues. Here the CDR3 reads CASSPRQGSTYGYTF. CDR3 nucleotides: TGTGCCAGCAGTCCCAGACAGGGAAGTACCTATGGCTACACCTTC.

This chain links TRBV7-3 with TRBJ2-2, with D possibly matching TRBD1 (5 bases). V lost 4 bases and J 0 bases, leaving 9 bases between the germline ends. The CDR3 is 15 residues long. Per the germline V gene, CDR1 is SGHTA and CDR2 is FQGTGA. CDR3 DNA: TGTGCCAGCAGCTCCAGGGATGCGAACACCGGGGAGCTGTTTTTT. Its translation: CASSSRDANTGELFF.

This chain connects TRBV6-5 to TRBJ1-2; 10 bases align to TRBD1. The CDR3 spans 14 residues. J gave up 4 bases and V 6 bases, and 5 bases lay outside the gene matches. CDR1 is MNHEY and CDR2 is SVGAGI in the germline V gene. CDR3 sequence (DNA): TGTGCCAGCAGCTCGACAGGGGGCGTCTATGGCTACACCTTC. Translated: CASSSTGGVYGYTF.

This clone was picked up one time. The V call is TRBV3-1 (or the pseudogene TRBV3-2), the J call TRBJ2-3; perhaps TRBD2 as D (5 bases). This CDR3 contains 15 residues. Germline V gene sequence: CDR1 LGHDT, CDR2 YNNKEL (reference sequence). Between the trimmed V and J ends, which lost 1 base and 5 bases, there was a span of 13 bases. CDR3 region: CASSQGWTPGDTQYF. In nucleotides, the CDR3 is TGTGCCAGCAGCCAAGGGTGGACTCCCGGAGATACGCAGTATTTT.

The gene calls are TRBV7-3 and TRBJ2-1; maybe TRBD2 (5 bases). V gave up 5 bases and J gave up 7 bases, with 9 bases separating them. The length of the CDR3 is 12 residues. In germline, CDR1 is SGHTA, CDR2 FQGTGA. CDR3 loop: CASSRGGNEQFF. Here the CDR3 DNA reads TGTGCCAGCAGCCGGGGTGGGAATGAGCAGTTCTTC.

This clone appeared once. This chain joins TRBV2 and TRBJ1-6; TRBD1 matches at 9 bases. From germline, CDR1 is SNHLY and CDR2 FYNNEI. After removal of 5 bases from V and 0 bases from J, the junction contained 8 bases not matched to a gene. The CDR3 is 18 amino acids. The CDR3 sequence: CASSRIQGASSYNSPLHF. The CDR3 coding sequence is TGTGCCAGCAGTCGAATACAGGGGGCAAGCTCCTATAATTCACCCCTCCACTTT.

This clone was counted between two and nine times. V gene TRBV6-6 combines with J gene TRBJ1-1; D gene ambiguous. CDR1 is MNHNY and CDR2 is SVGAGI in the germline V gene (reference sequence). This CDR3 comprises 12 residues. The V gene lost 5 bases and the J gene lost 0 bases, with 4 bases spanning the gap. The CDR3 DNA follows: TGTGCCAGCAGTCGCTTGAACACTGAAGCTTTCTTT. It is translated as CASSRLNTEAFF.

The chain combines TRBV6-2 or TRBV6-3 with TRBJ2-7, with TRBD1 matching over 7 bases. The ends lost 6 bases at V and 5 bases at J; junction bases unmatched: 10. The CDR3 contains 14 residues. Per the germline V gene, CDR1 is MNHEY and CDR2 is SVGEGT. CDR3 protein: CASSLGTVWNEQYF. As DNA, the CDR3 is TGTGCCAGCAGCCTCGGGACAGTTTGGAACGAGCAGTACTTC.

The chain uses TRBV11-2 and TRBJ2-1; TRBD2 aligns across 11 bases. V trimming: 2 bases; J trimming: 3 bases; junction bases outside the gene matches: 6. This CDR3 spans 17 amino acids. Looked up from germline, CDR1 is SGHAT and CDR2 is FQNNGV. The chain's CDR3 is CASSLSSGGSDYNEQFF. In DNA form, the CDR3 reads TGTGCCAGCAGCTTATCTAGCGGGGGGTCCGACTACAATGAGCAGTTCTTC.

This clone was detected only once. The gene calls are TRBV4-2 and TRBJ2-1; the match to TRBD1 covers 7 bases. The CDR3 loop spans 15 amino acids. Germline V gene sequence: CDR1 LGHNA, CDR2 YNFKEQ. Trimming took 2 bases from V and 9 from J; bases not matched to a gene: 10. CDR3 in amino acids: CASSQNTGDVSEQFF. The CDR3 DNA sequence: TGTGCCAGCAGCCAAAATACAGGGGACGTGAGTGAGCAGTTCTTC.

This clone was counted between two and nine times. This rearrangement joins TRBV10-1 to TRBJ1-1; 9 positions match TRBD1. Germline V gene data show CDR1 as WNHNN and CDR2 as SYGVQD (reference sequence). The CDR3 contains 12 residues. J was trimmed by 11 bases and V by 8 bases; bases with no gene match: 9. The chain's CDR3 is CASEGTGKIAFF. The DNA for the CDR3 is TGCGCCAGCGAAGGGACAGGGAAGATCGCTTTCTTT.

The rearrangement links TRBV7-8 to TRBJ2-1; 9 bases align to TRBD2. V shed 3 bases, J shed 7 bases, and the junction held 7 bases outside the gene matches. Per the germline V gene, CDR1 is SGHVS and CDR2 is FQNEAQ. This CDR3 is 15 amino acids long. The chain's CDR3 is CASSFQRGAGNEQFF. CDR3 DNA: TGTGCCAGCAGCTTTCAGCGGGGGGCGGGTAATGAGCAGTTCTTC.

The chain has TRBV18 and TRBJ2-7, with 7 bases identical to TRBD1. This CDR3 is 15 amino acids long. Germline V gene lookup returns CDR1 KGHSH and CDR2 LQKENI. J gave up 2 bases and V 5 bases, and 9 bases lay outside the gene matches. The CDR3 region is CASSEMGTATYEQYF. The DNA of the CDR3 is TGTGCCAGCTCAGAGATGGGGACAGCTACCTACGAGCAGTACTTC.